This T cell receptor beta chain was recorded in a study of siplizumab effects on memory and regulatory T cells (dated by TCRdb to between 2019 and 2020). About the full investigation: The study looked at the effect of siplizumab, an anti-CD2 antibody, on alloreactive T-cell subsets in allogeneic mixed lymphocyte reactions made from human PBMCs. What the authors observed across the whole study: No functional confirmation was obtained for the suppressive function of proliferating Tregs from siplizumab cultures. Siplizumab significantly reduced the cumulative frequency of alloreactive sequences traceable to unstimulated CD4+ memory T cells. Compared with memory T cells, unstimulated naive T cells appeared more diverse, and naive cells seemed to make a substantial contribution to the alloresponse. Among mappable alloreactive CD4+ clones, the Treg-derived fraction averaged nearly 70% with siplizumab versus around 27% in control reactions. About 75-95% of proliferating CD4+ or CD8+ clones could not be given a naive or memory phenotype. Because sequences at frequencies below about 10^-5 were poorly captured, only a minor fraction of alloreactive clones could be mapped back to unstimulated subsets.

On this clone itself: It has no known antigen specificity. It has no much larger one-base neighbor in the sample; base qualities were not kept.

In addition, sequencing in three donor pairs included unstimulated CD8+ effector memory subsets alongside CD4+ naive, CD8+ naive, CD8+ TEMRA and CD4+ memory subsets. Sorted unstimulated T cells and proliferating T cells recovered from mixed lymphocyte reactions were subjected to TCRbeta CDR3 sequencing. Fresh whole blood from about 9 HLA-typed healthy donors was used as the source from which PBMCs were isolated. Based on the germline V gene, the CDR1 and CDR2 sequences are SGHAT and FQNNGV. The CDR3 covers 16 residues, taking in both the cysteine and the valine. Of the read, only the CDR3 DNA is kept; its 48 bases are in frame from base 1. V is cut by 5 bases and J by 3 bases, and the space between the germline ends is 20 bases. Library construction relied on the immunoSEQ multiplex PCR assay. Some 100,000 TCR templates per sample were assayed by the deep sequencing platform. Genomic DNA extracted from sorted T cells was used for TCRbeta CDR3 sequencing. The original methods were these. The R programming language was used for clonal analysis of the TCRbeta CDR3 data. Alloreactive CD4+ and CD8+ clones were identified by comparing unstimulated samples to CFSE-low samples taken after the reaction. Regulatory or non-regulatory origin of alloreactive CD4+ clones was assigned by matching sequences to the sorted unstimulated Treg and non-Treg repertoires. TCRdb re-hosts the immuneACCESS table, in-frame sequences only. Its copies lack some clones; in the studies checked, an unresolved V gene accounts for under half of them, and the cause for the rest is not known. V, J and clone size are those of that table, while D and trimming were read from the DNA. This sample gives some 62,000 clones in total; roughly 85% of them show up just once. About 0.42% of the sample is held by the ten biggest clonotypes.

In this chain, TRBV11-2 is recombined with TRBJ2-7; a tentative D call is TRBD1 (6 bases match). Sequenced material: memory CD4+ T cells sorted from blood. The intended sense of this specimen's cell subset or site label: unstimulated CD4+ memory T cells. The source of this sequence is a human donor in good health. The encoded CDR3 is CASSNPPPGHRYEQYV. In nucleotide form, the sequence is TGTGCCAGCAGCAACCCTCCTCCGGGACACCGCTACGAGCAGTACGTC.